Below are 4 T cell receptor beta chains sequenced from a single sample in a study of T cells in Graves' hyperthyroidism and ophthalmopathy (dated by TCRdb to between 2018 and 2021). The receptor library was made with multiplex PCR. Data came from an Illumina HiSeq 2000. TCR beta CDR3 regions were amplified from RNA transcripts. The TCR CDR3 was subjected to a first round of RT-PCR using the HTBI primer set and the Qiagen OneStep RT-PCR kit. TCRdb redid the processing of the public reads, applying fastp at Q25 and MiXCR, and retained in-frame beta chains. Here each entry gathers all rows of one CDR3 protein and keeps the most common genes and DNA. Recorded for this sample are approximately 740,000 distinct CDR3 sequences; 12% to 15% of them occurred a single time. Roughly 10% of the sample is held by the ten biggest clonotypes. What was sequenced was blood. The receptors here all came from a woman aged 18-35 years with Graves' hyperthyroidism.

This clonotype has at least ten counts. V usage is TRBV20-1 and J usage is TRBJ2-3, with D unclear. Germline CDR1 DFQATT, CDR2 SNEGSKA (reference sequence). This CDR3 is built from 14 residues. Trimming pared 6 bases from V and 0 bases from J, leaving 13 bases between. The CDR3 bases are TGCAGTGCGCTTCGGACGGGCAGCACAGATACGCAGTATTTT. It codes for CSALRTGSTDTQYF.

As concerns this clonotype: This may arise from a read error, as a much more abundant clone is one base away. The chain links TRBV18 to TRBJ2-4, with D possibly matching TRBD1 (6 bases). The DNA end favors TRBJ2-1, so the J call may be wrong. Germline loops: CDR1 KGHSH, CDR2 LQKENI. The CDR3 is 15 residues long. CDR3 sequence: CASSRVPGDGNIQFF. In nucleotides, the CDR3 is TGTGCCAGCTCACGCGTTCCAGGGGATGGTAACATTCAGTTCTTC.

This clonotype was seen repeatedly, ten times or more. The chain employs TRBV7-3 and TRBJ1-2; no clear D. Germline CDR1 SGHTA, CDR2 FQGTGA. Trimming cost V 2 bases and J 1 base, with 11 bases left between them. The CDR3 length is 15 residues. The CDR3 DNA follows: TGTGCCAGCAGCTTAGGAGGACCGATTAACTATGGCTACACCTTC. Protein: CASSLGGPINYGYTF.

There are many counts of this clonotype. The chain employs TRBV7-2 and TRBJ2-7, with 7 bases identical to TRBD2. The CDR3 is made up of 16 amino acids. V shed 4 bases and J 0 bases; nucleotides not matched to a gene: 9. Germline lookup yields CDR1 SGHTA and CDR2 FQGNSA. The CDR3 DNA reads as TGTGCCAGCAGCTCTCAGGCTAGCGGTAGCTCCTACGAGCAGTACTTC. Translating it yields CASSSQASGSSYEQYF. Together with reference TRBV7-2 and TRBJ2-7, the CDR3 gives the full variable domain: GAGVSQSPSNKVTEKGKDVELRCDPISGHTALYWYRQSLGQGLEFLIYFQGNSAPDKSGLPSDRFSAERTGGSVSTLTIQRTQQEDSAVYLCASSSQASGSSYEQYFGPGTRLTVT.